The 8 T cell receptor beta chains below were found in one sample sequenced in a study of blood T cell repertoires in COVID-19 (dated by TCRdb to 2018 to 2020). Library creation used the immunoSEQ multiplex PCR assay. The table comes from immuneACCESS by way of TCRdb, which keeps in-frame sequences with V and J called. Part of the clones is missing from these tables; in studies checked, under half for an unresolved V gene and the rest for unknown reasons. The sample has about 300,000 clones on record, about nine tenths of them singletons. Around 4.6% of the sample comes from the top ten. The specimen sequenced was PBMCs or T cells enriched from blood (not recorded which). The receptors come from a man aged 25-40 years who had recovered from COVID-19.

Only one count was recorded for this clone. The CDR3 sequence is CASRRRGQVQEQYF. The CDR3 DNA is TGTGCCAGCAGAAGGAGGGGGCAGGTTCAAGAGCAGTACTTC. The V and J genes are TRBV11-3 and TRBJ2-7, with D tentatively TRBD1 (7 bases). The CDR3 extends over 14 amino acids. Germline CDR1 reads SGHNT; CDR2 reads YENEEA. Trimming shortened V by 6 bases and J by 7 bases, and 19 bases separated the two germline ends.

This clone was observed a single time. V usage is TRBV10-3 and J usage is TRBJ2-7; 10 nucleotides line up with TRBD1. The V segment lost 6 bases and the J segment 9 bases; nucleotides outside the gene matches: 17. The length of the CDR3 is 16 residues. CDR1 ENHRY and CDR2 SYGVKD come from the germline V gene. CDR3 DNA sequence: TGTGCCATCAGCTCCGGGACAGGGGCCCCTCGTAGCAGGCAGTACTTC. This encodes CAISSGTGAPRSRQYF.

This chain links TRBV28 with TRBJ2-7; the D gene is possibly TRBD2 (6 bases). Trimming stripped 7 bases from V and 7 bases from J, with 11 bases between. Germline V lookup: CDR1 MDHEN, CDR2 SYDVKM. The CDR3 sequence is 11 residues long. The CDR3 bases are TGTGCCAGCACCACTGGAGGGGAGCAGTACTTC. This sequence encodes CASTTGGEQYF.

The chain is built from TRBV3-1 (or the pseudogene TRBV3-2) and TRBJ1-1, with unresolved D. The CDR3 consists of 14 residues. V was clipped by 3 bases and J by 3 bases, with 11 bases between them. CDR1 is LGHDT and CDR2 is YNNKEL in the germline V gene (reference sequence). CDR3 region: CASSQTPQDTEAFF. Here the CDR3 DNA reads TGTGCCAGCAGCCAGACCCCTCAGGACACTGAAGCTTTCTTT.

This sequence joins TRBV21-1 and TRBJ1-5; the table calls TRBD1, which could not be checked here. TRBV21-1 is a recognized pseudogene. This CDR3 has 17 residues. CDR3: CASSKGDRGAGNQPQHF. CDR3 coding DNA: TGTGCCAGCAGCAAAGGGGACAGGGGGGCGGGCAATCAGCCCCAGCATTTT.

This clone was detected once. The chain couples TRBV5-1 to TRBJ1-4, with D unresolved. V was shortened by 4 bases and J by 0 bases, with 13 bases between the two germline ends. CDR1 and CDR2 (germline): SGHRS, YFSETQ. There are 16 residues in the CDR3. The CDR3 sequence: CASSVGGIATNEKLFF. CDR3 nucleotides: TGCGCCAGCAGCGTAGGAGGAATAGCAACTAATGAAAAACTGTTTTTT.

This clone has a single count. The rearrangement links TRBV30 to TRBJ1-2, with 7 bases fitting TRBD1. The CDR3 has 14 residues. Trimming at V came to 1 base and at J to 0 bases, leaving 2 bases not matched to a gene. Germline V CDR1 and CDR2: GTSNPN, SVGIG (reference sequence). CDR3 nucleotide sequence: TGTGCCTGGAGTGGGGACAGTGCTAACTATGGCTACACCTTC. It is translated as CAWSGDSANYGYTF.

The V and J genes are TRBV18 and TRBJ1-5; 7 nucleotides agree with TRBD1. Germline V gene data show CDR1 as KGHSH and CDR2 as LQKENI. After removal of 4 bases from V and 7 bases from J, the junction contained 4 bases not matched to a gene. The length of the CDR3 is 13 residues. The DNA of the CDR3 is TGTGCCAGCTCACGACAGGGCGGGCAGCCCCAGCATTTT. It specifies CASSRQGGQPQHF.